Listed below are T cell receptor beta chains from one sample, sequenced in a study of blood T cell repertoires in COVID-19. The method was immunoSEQ multiplex PCR; TCRdb's version includes in-frame clones alone and lacks a portion of them. This sample has 300,000 to 350,000 clones; approximately 92% occur once, and the top ten carry about 6.8%. The specimen was peripheral blood. The source is a woman under 40 with COVID-19, enrolled during active disease. The CDR3 runs from the conserved cysteine through the conserved F or W. Each record gives: V gene, J gene, D gene, CDR3 protein, CDR3 DNA. The D gene is left open where the match is weak.

V gene: TRBV9
J gene: TRBJ2-2
D gene: .
CDR3 protein: CASSVYQRVNTGELFF
CDR3 DNA: TGTGCCAGCAGCGTATACCAGCGGGTGAACACCGGGGAGCTGTTTTTT

V gene: TRBV10-3
J gene: TRBJ1-6
D gene: TRBD1
CDR3 protein: CADWTGTIGAPLHF
CDR3 DNA: TGTGCCGACTGGACAGGGACGATTGGGGCACCCCTCCACTTT

V gene: TRBV2
J gene: TRBJ1-6
D gene: TRBD1
CDR3 protein: CASTGTASSYNSPLHF
CDR3 DNA: TGTGCCAGTACCGGGACAGCGAGCTCCTATAATTCACCCCTCCACTTT

V gene: TRBV6-6
J gene: TRBJ1-2
D gene: TRBD1
CDR3 protein: CASSPGQNDYGYTF
CDR3 DNA: TGTGCCAGCAGCCCGGGACAGAATGACTATGGCTACACCTTC

V gene: TRBV27
J gene: TRBJ2-3
D gene: TRBD2
CDR3 protein: CASSPSGSGTDTQYF
CDR3 DNA: TGTGCCAGCAGTCCTAGCGGGAGCGGCACAGATACGCAGTATTTT

V gene: TRBV29-1
J gene: TRBJ1-2
D gene: .
CDR3 protein: CSALDRNYGYTF
CDR3 DNA: TGCAGCGCCCTTGACAGGAACTATGGCTACACCTTC

V gene: TRBV19
J gene: TRBJ1-3
D gene: TRBD1
CDR3 protein: CASSFGQGPGNTIYF
CDR3 DNA: TGTGCCAGTAGTTTCGGACAGGGACCTGGAAACACCATATATTTT

V gene: TRBV27
J gene: TRBJ1-5
D gene: TRBD1
CDR3 protein: CASSLRQGRWPQHF
CDR3 DNA: TGTGCCAGCAGTTTGCGACAGGGGCGGTGGCCCCAGCATTTT

V gene: TRBV11-2
J gene: TRBJ2-2
D gene: TRBD2
CDR3 protein: CASSPYSGSGTGELFF
CDR3 DNA: TGTGCCAGCAGCCCTTATAGCGGGAGTGGCACCGGGGAGCTGTTTTTT

V gene: TRBV3-1/TRBV3-2
J gene: TRBJ1-5
D gene: .
CDR3 protein: CASSQVWGGKGNQPQHF
CDR3 DNA: TGTGCCAGCAGCCAAGTCTGGGGCGGTAAGGGCAATCAGCCCCAGCATTTT

V gene: TRBV28
J gene: TRBJ1-2
D gene: .
CDR3 protein: CASSLLWGRSANYGYTF
CDR3 DNA: TGTGCCAGCAGTTTGCTTTGGGGGCGGTCAGCTAACTATGGCTACACCTTC